One and the same sample provided the 24 T cell receptor beta chains below, sequenced in a study of CD8 T cells in ankylosing spondylitis. TCRdb analysed the 5' RACE reads with MiXCR anew, one entry per CDR3 protein. The sample includes 200,000 to 250,000 distinct CDR3 sequences, about 10% of them seen just once. The sequencing input was blood, either unsorted or a sorted T cell fraction (not recorded which). The receptors come from a male donor with ankylosing spondylitis or in good health (not recorded which).

In this sample, this clonotype turned up a few times. This chain links TRBV21-1 with TRBJ1-5. TRBV21-1 is described as a pseudogene. CDR3 length: 14 amino acids. The CDR3: CASSNGRFNQPQHF. In DNA form, the CDR3 reads TGTGCCAGCAGCAATGGACGCTTTAATCAGCCCCAGCATTTT.

This clonotype appeared many times. V and J are TRBV29-1 and TRBJ2-7, with D tentatively TRBD1 or TRBD2 (6 bases each). This CDR3 is built from 13 residues. Germline loops: CDR1 SQVTM, CDR2 ANQGSEA. The V end lost 4 bases, the J end lost 3 bases, and 13 bases lay between the germline ends. CDR3 protein: CSVGPGGSYEQYF. The CDR3 DNA follows: TGCAGCGTTGGCCCCGGGGGCAGCTACGAGCAGTACTTC.

This clonotype was seen ten or more times. This rearrangement joins TRBV7-2 to TRBJ2-5, with a weak D call TRBD2 (6 bases). Germline V gene sequence: CDR1 SGHTA, CDR2 FQGNSA. Deletions cut 3 bases from V and 3 bases from J, with 11 bases between. This CDR3 spans 14 amino acids. In DNA form, the CDR3 reads TGTGCCAGCAGCTTCGCCGGGACTGAAGAGACCCAGTACTTC. This codes for CASSFAGTEETQYF.

In its sample, this clonotype was seen a few times. V and J are TRBV6-1 and TRBJ1-2, with D tentatively TRBD1 (6 bases). Germline-derived CDR1 and CDR2 are MNHNS and SASEGT. The CDR3 loop spans 13 amino acids. Deletions cut 6 bases from V and 8 bases from J, with 16 bases between. The CDR3, as DNA: TGTGCCAGCAGGGTAGGGGGGCCCGGCGGCTACACCTTC. It codes for CASRVGGPGGYTF.

The sample holds many counts of this clonotype. This rearrangement joins TRBV5-6 to TRBJ2-3, with 13 nucleotides matching TRBD2. This CDR3 contains 16 residues. CDR1 is SGHDT, CDR2 YYEEEE, per germline. V trimming: 4 bases; J trimming: 5 bases; junction bases outside the gene matches: 7. The CDR3 is CASSPGLAGALDTQYF. CDR3 bases: TGTGCCAGCAGCCCAGGACTAGCGGGGGCGTTAGATACGCAGTATTTT.

This clonotype came up many times. CDR3 sequence (DNA): TGTGCCAGCAGCCCGGACGGACGCTCTGGAAACACCATATATTTT. This sequence encodes CASSPDGRSGNTIYF. J is TRBJ1-3 and V is TRBV11-2; D is uncertain. CDR3 length: 15 amino acids. V lost 5 bases and J lost 0, with 11 bases in between. In germline, CDR1 is SGHAT, CDR2 FQNNGV.

The rearrangement uses TRBV7-9 and TRBJ1-3; D unresolved. Per germline, CDR1 SEHNR and CDR2 FQNEAQ (reference sequence). This CDR3 has 16 amino acids. Trimming removed 2 bases at V and 0 bases at J, with 11 bases between. The CDR3 DNA is TGTGCCAGCAGCTTAATTCTAATGAGCTCTGGAAACACCATATATTTT. As protein: CASSLILMSSGNTIYF. The variable domain in full, with the rest retrieved from reference TRBV7-9 and TRBJ1-3, is DTGVSQNPRHKITKRGQNVTFRCDPISEHNRLYWYRQTLGQGPEFLTYFQNEAQLEKSRLLSDRFSAERPKGSFSTLEIQRTEQGDSAMYLCASSLILMSSGNTIYFGEGSWLTVV.

This clonotype has at least ten counts. This CDR3 is CASSLAGVPYNEQFF. CDR3 in DNA: TGTGCCAGCAGCTTAGCGGGGGTTCCCTACAATGAGCAGTTCTTC. The rearrangement joins TRBV7-2 to TRBJ2-1; the D gene could be TRBD1 or TRBD2 (5 bases each). The CDR3 sequence is 15 residues long. V was cut by 0 bases and J by 2 bases, with 8 bases left in between. CDR1 SGHTA and CDR2 FQGNSA come from the germline V gene.

This clonotype was counted at least ten times. The J gene is TRBJ1-1, the V gene TRBV5-6; 9 bases are shared with TRBD1. Germline CDR1 reads SGHDT; CDR2 reads YYEEEE. This CDR3 has 13 amino acids. V lost 4 bases, J lost 4 bases, and 2 bases stayed unmatched. The CDR3 loop is CASSPQGATEAFF. The CDR3 DNA reads as TGTGCCAGCAGCCCACAGGGGGCCACTGAAGCTTTCTTT.

This clonotype was recorded a few times. J is TRBJ2-5 and V is TRBV3-1; 10 nucleotides align to TRBD2. The length of the CDR3 is 16 residues. From germline, CDR1 is LGHDT and CDR2 YNNKEL (reference sequence). V was pared by 4 bases and J by 7 bases, with 12 bases of the junction left unmatched. The CDR3 DNA reads TGTGCCAGCAGCCCCGGTAATAGCGGGGGGCAGGGGACCCAGTACTTC. Translating it yields CASSPGNSGGQGTQYF.

V and J are TRBV7-2 and TRBJ1-2; weak D call: TRBD1 (5 bases). V lost 2 bases to trimming and J lost 8 bases, with 21 bases between them. The CDR3 contains 16 residues. Per germline, CDR1 SGHTA and CDR2 FQGNSA. The CDR3 DNA reads TGTGCCAGCAGCTTACTGGGGGGAGGGATCTCTGGCGGCTACACCTTC. The encoded protein is CASSLLGGGISGGYTF.

This chain connects TRBV7-6 to TRBJ2-1, with TRBD2 matching 7 bases. Germline values: CDR1 SGHVS, CDR2 FNYEAQ. J lost 1 base, V lost 2 bases, and 5 bases had no gene match. This CDR3 region has 16 residues. The CDR3 protein is CASSLNPGGSYNEQFF. CDR3 nucleotide sequence: TGTGCCAGCAGCTTAAACCCGGGGGGTTCCTACAATGAGCAGTTCTTC.

This clonotype came up a few times. The chain uses TRBV20-1 and TRBJ2-1; D not certain. Trimming took off 1 base at V and 5 bases at J, with 12 bases between the two ends. CDR3 length equals 14 residues. Germline values: CDR1 DFQATT, CDR2 SNEGSKA (reference sequence). CDR3: CSARGPPFDNEQFF. The CDR3 nucleotides read TGCAGTGCTAGAGGTCCGCCTTTTGACAATGAGCAGTTCTTC.

The chain links TRBV20-1 to TRBJ1-2; D is unclear. Germline CDR1 is DFQATT and CDR2 is SNEGSKA (reference sequence). The length of the CDR3 is 10 residues. The V gene lost 3 bases and the J gene lost 8 bases, with 7 bases spanning the gap. The CDR3 coding sequence is TGCAGTGCTAGTCCATTCGGCTACACCTTC. Amino acids: CSASPFGYTF.

As regards this clonotype: One base away lies a much larger clone, so this may be a sequencing read error. This sequence joins TRBV7-4 and TRBJ2-3; TRBD2 might be the D (5 bases). The ends were cut back, 5 bases at V and 0 bases at J, with 15 bases in the middle. This CDR3 is built from 16 residues. Germline V gene data show CDR1 as SGHVT and CDR2 as SQSDAQ. CDR3 DNA sequence: TGTGCCAGCAGCCCTGGACTGACCATTAGCACAGATACGCAGTATTTT. As protein: CASSPGLTISTDTQYF.

This clonotype was observed many times. This chain links TRBV7-9 with TRBJ2-3, with D uncertain. Trimming cost V 2 bases and J 9 bases, with 12 bases left between them. The V gene's germline CDR1 is SEHNR and CDR2 FQNEAQ (reference sequence). The CDR3 spans 13 residues. The CDR3 here is CASSLIVDGTQYF. In DNA form, the CDR3 reads TGTGCCAGCAGCTTAATCGTCGATGGGACGCAGTATTTT.

This clonotype came up a few times. As DNA, the CDR3 is TGCAGCGTGGCCACTAGCGGGGGATTTCGTGAGCAGTTCTTC. Translating it yields CSVATSGGFREQFF. This chain connects TRBV29-1 to TRBJ2-1; 11 bases align to TRBD2. The CDR3 contains 14 residues. Germline CDR1 is SQVTM and CDR2 is ANQGSEA. V gave up 6 bases and J gave up 9 bases; unmatched junction bases: 10.

In this sample, this clonotype turned up many times. The rearrangement uses TRBV3-1 and TRBJ2-7, with D perhaps matching TRBD2 (6 bases). Germline V CDR1 and CDR2: LGHDT, YNNKEL (reference sequence). Trimming pared 1 base from V and 4 bases from J, leaving 11 bases between. This CDR3 is 14 amino acids long. CDR3 sequence reads: CASSQVAGRYEQYF. The CDR3 nucleotides read TGTGCCAGCAGCCAAGTGGCGGGGAGATACGAGCAGTACTTC.

This clonotype was counted ten times or more. The chain carries TRBV7-8 and TRBJ2-7, with 7 positions matching TRBD1. Germline trimming cut 3 bases from V and 2 bases from J; bases unmatched to any gene: 4. Germline CDR1 is SGHVS and CDR2 is FQNEAQ. CDR3 length: 14 residues. CDR3 sequence reads: CASSLRGLPYEQYF. The CDR3 DNA follows: TGTGCCAGCAGCTTGAGGGGGCTCCCCTACGAGCAGTACTTC.

The sample holds many counts of this clonotype. The CDR3 DNA reads TGCAGCGCCGTAGTCTCCGAGTTCCGTGGCTACACCTTC. It is translated as CSAVVSEFRGYTF. The chain uses TRBV29-1 and TRBJ1-2; no reliable D call. The CDR3 loop spans 13 amino acids. Per germline, CDR1 SQVTM and CDR2 ANQGSEA. The V gene lost 7 bases and the J gene lost 7 bases, with 19 bases spanning the gap.

This clonotype appeared many times. V and J are TRBV9 and TRBJ2-7; no firm D call. V was clipped by 3 bases and J by 1 base, with 8 bases between them. CDR1 and CDR2 from the germline V gene are SGDLS and YYNGEE. This CDR3 has 13 residues. The CDR3 spells CASSADKSYEQYF. CDR3 bases: TGTGCCAGCAGCGCCGACAAATCCTACGAGCAGTACTTC.

The rearrangement links TRBV29-1 to TRBJ2-3; 11 nucleotides align to TRBD2. Looked up from germline, CDR1 is SQVTM and CDR2 is ANQGSEA. This CDR3 comprises 18 residues. The V gene end was trimmed by 4 bases and the J gene end by 1 base; junction bases not matched to a gene: 13. In nucleotides, the CDR3 is TGCAGCGTTGTGGGACTAGCGGAGGTCCACATCTGCACAGATACGCAGTATTTT. It is translated as CSVVGLAEVHICTDTQYF.

This clonotype appeared a few times. The chain employs TRBV3-1 and TRBJ1-1; D might be TRBD1 (5 bases). CDR3 length: 14 amino acids. V lost 4 bases and J lost 1, with 10 bases in between. Per germline, CDR1 LGHDT and CDR2 YNNKEL (reference sequence). The CDR3 region is CASSPPGPNTEAFF. The CDR3 DNA follows: TGTGCCAGCAGCCCTCCGGGGCCGAACACTGAAGCTTTCTTT.

This clonotype came up many times. The chain recombines TRBV20-1 with TRBJ2-2; 8 nucleotides align to TRBD2. Looked up from germline, CDR1 is DFQATT and CDR2 is SNEGSKA (reference sequence). The CDR3 is made up of 15 amino acids. V was pared by 3 bases and J by 5 bases, with 8 bases of the junction left unmatched. As DNA, the CDR3 is TGCAGTGCTAGCCCTGCGGGGGGCCTTACCGGGGAGCTGTTTTTT. Amino acids: CSASPAGGLTGELFF.